This T cell receptor (beta chain) came from a study of OX40 agonist ivuxolimab in advanced cancers. Study summary: Every 2 weeks, patients received ivuxolimab intravenously, dosed at 0.01 to 10 mg/kg.

Overall study findings and caveats: Relative to CD4+ cells, CD8+ T cells on average had more expanded clones.

Clones were sequenced by immunoSEQ multiplex PCR, and TCRdb holds only the in-frame ones, with some missing. The table lists about 49,000 clones, 85% of them singletons. No patient had autoimmune disease or received systemic immunosuppression. Germline V CDR1 and CDR2: SEHNR, FQNEAQ (reference sequence). The CDR3 is made up of 17 amino acids. V was shortened by 4 bases and J by 0 bases, with 16 bases between the two germline ends. A remark on this clone: Its antigen is currently unknown.

The chain joins TRBV7-9 to TRBJ1-3; D uncertain. The material was CD4+ or CD8+ T cells sorted from blood, obtained in a trial of the OX40 agonist ivuxolimab. The source is an adult with an advanced solid tumor such as melanoma, head and neck, liver or kidney cancer. CDR3 sequence (DNA): TGTGCCAGCAGCTCCGGAGGTCCGCCCGTCTCTGGAAACACCATATATTTT. Translated, it gives CASSSGGPPVSGNTIYF. The variable domain in full, with the rest retrieved from reference TRBV7-9 and TRBJ1-3, is DTGVSQNPRHKITKRGQNVTFRCDPISEHNRLYWYRQTLGQGPEFLTYFQNEAQLEKSRLLSDRFSAERPKGSFSTLEIQRTEQGDSAMYLCASSSGGPPVSGNTIYFGEGSWLTVV.